What follows are 22 T cell receptor beta chains derived from one specimen sequenced in a study of T-cell memory formation after mild COVID-19. TCRdb re-called the 5' RACE reads through MiXCR, storing one row per CDR3 protein. In the table there are some 330,000 distinct CDR3 sequences, 20% to 25% of which are singletons. Sequenced: PBMCs or a T cell subset sorted from them (not recorded which). The source of these receptors is an adult woman who had mild COVID-19 (a few samples of this study predate the infection). Cell type and time point are not known.

V is TRBV24-1 and J is TRBJ2-7; no clear D gene. This CDR3 comprises 14 residues. Trimming pared 4 bases from V and 2 bases from J, leaving 11 bases between. The germline gives CDR1 KGHDR, CDR2 SFDVKD. Here the CDR3 DNA reads TGTGCCACCAGTGAAGGCCCCCTGACCTACGAGCAGTACTTC. This codes for CATSEGPLTYEQYF.

The chain couples TRBV12-3 or TRBV12-4 to TRBJ1-2, with 7 bases matching TRBD1. CDR3 size: 13 residues. V trimming: 5 bases; J trimming: 7 bases; junction bases outside the gene matches: 7. The DNA for the CDR3 is TGTGCCAGCAGTCCAGGGGCAGGGGGTGGCTACACCTTC. It is translated as CASSPGAGGGYTF.

The gene calls are TRBV4-1 and TRBJ1-1; D possibly corresponds to TRBD1 (5 bases). The CDR3 is 17 residues long. The germline gives CDR1 MGHRA, CDR2 YSYEKL. The V gene lost 4 bases and the J gene lost 0 bases, with 18 bases spanning the gap. CDR3: CASSPSRVNRMNTEAFF. The CDR3, as DNA: TGCGCCAGCAGCCCAAGCAGGGTGAACCGCATGAACACTGAAGCTTTCTTT.

V and J are TRBV7-9 and TRBJ2-3; tentatively, D is TRBD2 (5 bases). This CDR3 contains 23 residues. V lost 0 bases and J 0 bases, leaving 31 bases between the germline ends. Germline loops: CDR1 SEHNR, CDR2 FQNEAQ (reference sequence). The CDR3, as DNA: TGTGCCAGCAGCTTAGCAGTACTAGTAACGTCCTACCTCCCGCCAAATAGCACAGATACGCAGTATTTT. This sequence encodes CASSLAVLVTSYLPPNSTDTQYF.

The chain's CDR3 is CASSAGQTNSPLHF. Here the CDR3 DNA reads TGTGCCAGCAGCGCGGGACAGACTAATTCACCCCTCCACTTT. V is TRBV12-3 or TRBV12-4 and J is TRBJ1-6, with 7 bases that match TRBD1. J lost 6 bases, V lost 6 bases, and 5 bases had no gene match. This CDR3 spans 14 amino acids.

This clonotype was found many times. This chain connects TRBV7-9 to TRBJ2-1; the D gene is possibly TRBD1 (5 bases). The germline CDR1 and CDR2 sequences are SEHNR and FQNEAQ (reference sequence). The CDR3 contains 13 residues. Trimming took 6 bases from V and 5 from J, leaving 11 bases between them. The CDR3 sequence: CASSLAGNNEQFF. Written as DNA, the CDR3 is TGTGCCAGCAGTTTGGCAGGGAACAATGAGCAGTTCTTC.

The sample holds a few counts of this clonotype. The rearrangement links TRBV4-2 to TRBJ2-3, with D unresolved. The CDR3 loop spans 12 amino acids. Germline V gene sequence: CDR1 LGHNA, CDR2 YNFKEQ. V was trimmed by 1 base and J by 5 bases, leaving 4 bases between them. The CDR3 region has the DNA TGTGCCAGCAGCCAAGGCGGAGATACGCAGTATTTT. Its translation: CASSQGGDTQYF.

A few counts support this clonotype. The chain employs TRBV24-1 and TRBJ2-3, with 10 bases lining up with TRBD1. The CDR3 spans 16 residues. V lost 4 bases to trimming and J lost 6 bases; unmatched junction nucleotides: 9. Per germline, CDR1 KGHDR and CDR2 SFDVKD. This CDR3 is CATSESDRGRGDTQYF. The CDR3 coding sequence is TGTGCCACCAGTGAGTCCGACAGGGGGCGCGGGGATACGCAGTATTTT.

Only a few counts were recorded for this clonotype. This chain's CDR3 is CATSDTGQGETQYF. CDR3 DNA: TGTGCCACCAGTGATACGGGACAGGGAGAGACCCAGTACTTC. V gene TRBV24-1 combines with J gene TRBJ2-5; TRBD1 aligns across 9 bases. This CDR3 comprises 14 residues. Germline V gene data show CDR1 as KGHDR and CDR2 as SFDVKD. Trimming removed 3 bases from V and 4 bases from J; junction bases left unmatched: 2.

The rearrangement joins TRBV7-9 to TRBJ2-5; D may be TRBD1 (7 bases). The germline V gene has CDR1 SEHNR and CDR2 FQNEAQ (reference sequence). V gave up 5 bases and J gave up 5 bases, with 21 bases separating them. The CDR3 has 16 amino acids. The chain's CDR3 is CASSDTGGGGGETQYF. DNA of the CDR3: TGTGCCAGCAGCGACACCGGTGGAGGGGGCGGGGAGACCCAGTACTTC.

This clonotype was detected only a few times. The rearrangement uses TRBV20-1 and TRBJ2-3, with TRBD2 matching over 13 bases. The CDR3 has 14 amino acids. V dropped 6 bases and J dropped 10; count of bases not matched to a gene: 10. CDR1 and CDR2 from the germline V gene are DFQATT and SNEGSKA (reference sequence). CDR3 sequence: CSARTSGGHPPQYF. In nucleotides, the CDR3 is TGCAGTGCCAGGACTAGCGGGGGACATCCTCCGCAGTATTTT.

This clonotype was picked up a small number of times. The gene calls are TRBV29-1 and TRBJ1-1; D is undetermined. CDR3 length: 12 amino acids. Germline V lookup: CDR1 SQVTM, CDR2 ANQGSEA. The germline V and J ends were trimmed by 6 bases and 1 base, with 9 bases remaining between them. Written as DNA, the CDR3 is TGCAGCGTGGGGTACAAGAACACTGAAGCTTTCTTT. This encodes CSVGYKNTEAFF.

This chain links TRBV12-3 or TRBV12-4 with TRBJ1-5, with D unresolved. V was pared by 6 bases and J by 6 bases, with 9 bases between. The CDR3 is 12 amino acids. CDR3 DNA: TGTGCCAGCAGCCGCCGGTTTCAGCCCCAGCATTTT. Protein: CASSRRFQPQHF.

This chain connects TRBV2 to TRBJ2-2, with 9 bases that match TRBD1. Unmatched junction bases numbered 4, after V lost 6 bases and J lost 8 bases. The V gene's germline CDR1 is SNHLY and CDR2 FYNNEI. This CDR3 contains 13 residues. The CDR3 coding sequence is TGTGCCAGCAGGGGACAGGGAGGTGGGGAGCTGTTTTTT. Translation: CASRGQGGGELFF.

The chain joins TRBV30 to TRBJ2-7, with D possibly matching TRBD1 (5 bases). Germline lookup yields CDR1 GTSNPN and CDR2 SVGIG (reference sequence). The CDR3 totals 11 residues. Trimming took off 3 bases at V and 10 bases at J, with 13 bases between the two ends. The CDR3 DNA follows: TGTGCCTGGAGACGAAACCAGGGCCAGTACTTC. Translated: CAWRRNQGQYF.

This chain links TRBV2 with TRBJ2-3, with 8 bases fitting TRBD2. The CDR3 runs 13 residues. V was clipped by 7 bases and J by 2 bases; unmatched bases: 2. The V gene's germline CDR1 is SNHLY and CDR2 FYNNEI. The CDR3 sequence: CASTREDTDTQYF. CDR3 sequence (DNA): TGTGCCAGCACGCGGGAGGACACAGATACGCAGTATTTT.

A word on this clonotype: The junction differs from germline at one of its ends, possibly a read error. The DNA for the CDR3 is TGTGCCAGCAGTCGGGACTGGGATACGGGTTTGGACTTC. This codes for CASSRDWDTGLDF. The chain carries TRBV2 and TRBJ2-4, with D maybe TRBD2 (6 bases). The germline CDR1 and CDR2 sequences are SNHLY and FYNNEI. This CDR3 has 13 amino acids.

This clonotype has more than one count but fewer than ten. The CDR3 DNA reads as TGTGCCAGCAGCCACCGGGTCCCCGGAGGCGAGCAGTACTTC. Amino acid sequence: CASSHRVPGGEQYF. The rearrangement links TRBV3-1 to TRBJ2-7; D is possibly TRBD2 (5 bases). V gave up 3 bases and J gave up 6 bases, with 15 bases separating them. CDR1 and CDR2 (germline): LGHDT, YNNKEL (reference sequence). CDR3 length: 14 residues.

This clonotype appeared once. The rearrangement uses TRBV12-3 or TRBV12-4 and TRBJ2-5, with 12 bases fitting TRBD2. This CDR3 comprises 16 residues. After removal of 6 bases from V and 5 bases from J, the junction contained 10 bases not matched to a gene. The CDR3 DNA reads as TGTGCCAGCAGCCCCTTACTAGCGGGGGGCCGGGAGACCCAGTACTTC. It translates to CASSPLLAGGRETQYF.

This clonotype has only a few counts. The rearrangement uses TRBV7-2 and TRBJ2-5; possible D gene TRBD1, 6 bases. V was trimmed by 6 bases and J by 1 base, leaving 9 bases between them. CDR1 and CDR2 from the germline V gene are SGHTA and FQGNSA. This CDR3 contains 13 residues. DNA for the CDR3: TGTGCCAGCAGGTTGACAGGCCAAGAGACCCAGTACTTC. It is translated as CASRLTGQETQYF.

J is TRBJ2-3 and V is TRBV7-2; the D gene is possibly TRBD2 (5 bases). In germline, CDR1 is SGHTA, CDR2 FQGNSA. This CDR3 is 14 amino acids long. The germline V and J ends were trimmed by 5 bases and 2 bases, with 11 bases remaining between them. CDR3 in DNA: TGTGCCAGCAGCCTCGTGAGGGCCACAGATACGCAGTATTTT. Translation gives CASSLVRATDTQYF.

The genes are TRBV7-9 and TRBJ1-6; D is undetermined. CDR1 and CDR2 (germline): SEHNR, FQNEAQ (reference sequence). The CDR3 consists of 15 residues. Trimming took off 5 bases at V and 7 bases at J, with 15 bases between the two ends. In DNA form, the CDR3 reads TGTGCCAGCAGCGATCAACCGGGTGGCAATTCACCCCTCCACTTT. This translates into CASSDQPGGNSPLHF.